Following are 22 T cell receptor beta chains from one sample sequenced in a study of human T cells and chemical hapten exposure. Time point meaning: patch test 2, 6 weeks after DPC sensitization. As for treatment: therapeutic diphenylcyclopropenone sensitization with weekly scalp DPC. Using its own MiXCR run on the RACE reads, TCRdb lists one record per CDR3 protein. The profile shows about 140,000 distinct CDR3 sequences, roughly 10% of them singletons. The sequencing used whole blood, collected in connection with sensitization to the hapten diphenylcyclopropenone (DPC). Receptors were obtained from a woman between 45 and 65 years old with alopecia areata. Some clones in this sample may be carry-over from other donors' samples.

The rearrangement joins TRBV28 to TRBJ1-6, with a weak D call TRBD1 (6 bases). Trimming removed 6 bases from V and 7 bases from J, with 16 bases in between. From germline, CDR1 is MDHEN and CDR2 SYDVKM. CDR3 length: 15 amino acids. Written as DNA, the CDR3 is TGTGCCAGCAGCGGACAGTCGGGGAGAAATTCACCCCTCCACTTT. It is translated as CASSGQSGRNSPLHF.

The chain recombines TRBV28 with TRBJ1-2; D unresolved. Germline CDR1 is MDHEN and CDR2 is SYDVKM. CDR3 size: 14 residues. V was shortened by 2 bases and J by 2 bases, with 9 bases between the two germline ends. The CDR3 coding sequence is TGTGCCAGCAGTTTAGGGCAGGCGAACTATGGCTACACCTTC. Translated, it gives CASSLGQANYGYTF.

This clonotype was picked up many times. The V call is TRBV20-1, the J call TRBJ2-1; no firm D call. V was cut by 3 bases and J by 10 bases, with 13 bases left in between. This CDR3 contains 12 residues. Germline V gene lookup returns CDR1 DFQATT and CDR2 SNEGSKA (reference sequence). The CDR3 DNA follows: TGCAGTGCTAGTTTTGGACCCGGCGAGCAGTTCTTC. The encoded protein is CSASFGPGEQFF.

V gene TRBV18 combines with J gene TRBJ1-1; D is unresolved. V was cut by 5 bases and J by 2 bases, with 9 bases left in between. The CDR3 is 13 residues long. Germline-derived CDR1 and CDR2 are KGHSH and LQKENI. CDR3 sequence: CASSIAGNTEAFF. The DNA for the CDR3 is TGTGCCAGCTCAATTGCAGGAAACACTGAAGCTTTCTTT.

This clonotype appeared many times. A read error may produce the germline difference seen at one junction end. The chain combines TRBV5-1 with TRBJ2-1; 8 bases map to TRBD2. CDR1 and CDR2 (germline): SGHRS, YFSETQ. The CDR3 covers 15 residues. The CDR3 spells CASSLGAGGYNEQFF. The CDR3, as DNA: TGTGCCAGCAGCTTAGGGGCGGGAGGCTACAATGAGCAGTTCTTC.

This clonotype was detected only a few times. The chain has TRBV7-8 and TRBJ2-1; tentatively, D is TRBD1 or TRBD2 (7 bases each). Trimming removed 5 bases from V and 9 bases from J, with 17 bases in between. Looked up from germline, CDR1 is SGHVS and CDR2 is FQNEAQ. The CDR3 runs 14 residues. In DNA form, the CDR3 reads TGTGCCAGCAGCCCCAGGGGGGGGGGCGGTGAGCAGTTCTTC. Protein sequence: CASSPRGGGGEQFF.

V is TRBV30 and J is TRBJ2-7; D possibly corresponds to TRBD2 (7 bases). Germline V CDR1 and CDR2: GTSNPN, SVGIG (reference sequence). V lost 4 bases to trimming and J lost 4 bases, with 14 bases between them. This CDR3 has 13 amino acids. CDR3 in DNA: TGTGCCTGGAAGGGAGGGGGACTTTACGAGCAGTACTTC. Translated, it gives CAWKGGGLYEQYF.

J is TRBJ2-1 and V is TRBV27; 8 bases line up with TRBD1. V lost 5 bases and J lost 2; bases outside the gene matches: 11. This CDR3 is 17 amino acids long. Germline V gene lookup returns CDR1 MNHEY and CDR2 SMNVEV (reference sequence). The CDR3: CASSPSRGRGPYNEQFF. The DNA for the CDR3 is TGTGCCAGCAGTCCCTCGAGGGGCAGGGGGCCCTACAATGAGCAGTTCTTC.

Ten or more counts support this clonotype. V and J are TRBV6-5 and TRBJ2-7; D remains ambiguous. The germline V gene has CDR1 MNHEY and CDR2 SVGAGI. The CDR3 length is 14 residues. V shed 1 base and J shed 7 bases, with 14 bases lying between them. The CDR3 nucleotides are TGTGCCAGCAGTTACTATCGATCCGGATGGGAGCAGTACTTC. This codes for CASSYYRSGWEQYF.

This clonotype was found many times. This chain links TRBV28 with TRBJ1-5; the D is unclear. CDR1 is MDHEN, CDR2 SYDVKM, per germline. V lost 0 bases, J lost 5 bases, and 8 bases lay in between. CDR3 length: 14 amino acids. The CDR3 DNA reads TGTGCCAGCAGTTTATGGGGGAGCGATCAGCCCCAGCATTTT. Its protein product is CASSLWGSDQPQHF.

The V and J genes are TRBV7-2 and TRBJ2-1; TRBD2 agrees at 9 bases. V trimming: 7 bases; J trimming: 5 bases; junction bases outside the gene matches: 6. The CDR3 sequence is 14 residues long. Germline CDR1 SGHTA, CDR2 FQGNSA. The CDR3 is CASIRTSDHNEQFF. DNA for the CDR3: TGTGCCAGCATCCGGACTAGCGATCACAATGAGCAGTTCTTC.

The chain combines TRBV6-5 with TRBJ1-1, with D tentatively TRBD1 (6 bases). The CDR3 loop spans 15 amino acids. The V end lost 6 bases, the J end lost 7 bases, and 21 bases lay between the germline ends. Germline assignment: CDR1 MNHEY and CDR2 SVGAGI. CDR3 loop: CASRREGGAGNEAFF. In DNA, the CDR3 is TGTGCCAGCAGACGAGAAGGGGGGGCCGGGAATGAAGCTTTCTTT.

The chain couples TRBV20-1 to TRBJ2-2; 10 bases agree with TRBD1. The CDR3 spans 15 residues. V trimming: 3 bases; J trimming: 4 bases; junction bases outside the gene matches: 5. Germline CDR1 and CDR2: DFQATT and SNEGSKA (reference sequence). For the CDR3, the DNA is TGCAGTGCTAGTAGACAGGGGGCGAGCACCGGGGAGCTGTTTTTT. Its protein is CSASRQGASTGELFF.

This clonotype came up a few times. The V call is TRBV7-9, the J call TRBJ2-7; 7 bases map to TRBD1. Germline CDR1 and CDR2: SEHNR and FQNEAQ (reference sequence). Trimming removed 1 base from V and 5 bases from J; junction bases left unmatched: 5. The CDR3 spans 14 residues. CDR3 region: CASSLEWDRDEQYF. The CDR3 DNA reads TGTGCCAGCAGCTTAGAATGGGACAGAGACGAGCAGTACTTC.

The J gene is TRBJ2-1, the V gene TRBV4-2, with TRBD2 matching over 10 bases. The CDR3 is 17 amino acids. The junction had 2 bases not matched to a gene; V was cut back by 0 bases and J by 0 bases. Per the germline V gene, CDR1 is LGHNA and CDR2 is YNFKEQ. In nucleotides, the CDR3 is TGTGCCAGCAGCCAAGAACTAGCGGGAAGCTCCTACAATGAGCAGTTCTTC. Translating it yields CASSQELAGSSYNEQFF.

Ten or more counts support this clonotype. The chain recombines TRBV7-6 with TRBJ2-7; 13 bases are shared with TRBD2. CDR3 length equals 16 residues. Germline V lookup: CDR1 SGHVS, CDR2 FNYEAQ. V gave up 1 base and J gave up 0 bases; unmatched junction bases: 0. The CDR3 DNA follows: TGTGCCAGCAGCTTAGGGACTAGCGGGAGCTCCTACGAGCAGTACTTC. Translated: CASSLGTSGSSYEQYF. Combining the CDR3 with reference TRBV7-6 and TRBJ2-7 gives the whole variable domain GAGVSQSPRYKVTKRGQDVALRCDPISGHVSLYWYRQALGQGPEFLTYFNYEAQQDKSGLPNDRFSAERPEGSISTLTIQRTEQRDSAMYRCASSLGTSGSSYEQYFGPGTRLTVT.

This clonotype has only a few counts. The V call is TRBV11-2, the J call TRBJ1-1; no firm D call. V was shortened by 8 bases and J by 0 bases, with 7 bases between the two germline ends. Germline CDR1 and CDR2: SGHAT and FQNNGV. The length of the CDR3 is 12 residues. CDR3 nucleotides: TGTGCCAGCGGGAAGGTGAACACTGAAGCTTTCTTT. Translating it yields CASGKVNTEAFF.

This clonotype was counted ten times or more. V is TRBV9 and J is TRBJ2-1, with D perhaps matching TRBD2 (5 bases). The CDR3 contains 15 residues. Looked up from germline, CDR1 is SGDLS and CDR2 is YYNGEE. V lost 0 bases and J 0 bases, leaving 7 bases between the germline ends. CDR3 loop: CASSVGTSSYNEQFF. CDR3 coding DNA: TGTGCCAGCAGCGTAGGGACTTCCTCCTACAATGAGCAGTTCTTC.

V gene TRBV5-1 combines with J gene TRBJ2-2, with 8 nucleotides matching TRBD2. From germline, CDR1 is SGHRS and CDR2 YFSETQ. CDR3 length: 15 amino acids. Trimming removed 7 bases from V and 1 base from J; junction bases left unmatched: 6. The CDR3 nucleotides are TGCGCCAGCTCCTCGGGGGGGCTGAACACCGGGGAGCTGTTTTTT. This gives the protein CASSSGGLNTGELFF.

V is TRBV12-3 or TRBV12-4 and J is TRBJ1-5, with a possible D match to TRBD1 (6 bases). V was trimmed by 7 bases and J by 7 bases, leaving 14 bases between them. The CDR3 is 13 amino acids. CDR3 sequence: CASTQTGPQPQHF. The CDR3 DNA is TGTGCCAGCACCCAAACAGGGCCGCAGCCCCAGCATTTT.

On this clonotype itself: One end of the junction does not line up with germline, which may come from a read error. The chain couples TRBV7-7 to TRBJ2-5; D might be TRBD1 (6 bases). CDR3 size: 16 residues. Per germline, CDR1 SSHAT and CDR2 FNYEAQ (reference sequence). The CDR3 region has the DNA TGTGCTAGCAGCTTATATGGGGACACCTCTTCAGAGACCCAGTACTTT. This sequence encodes CASSLYGDTSSETQYF. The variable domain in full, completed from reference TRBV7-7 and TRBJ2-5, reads GAGVSQSPRYKVTKRGQDVTLRCDPISSHATLYWYQQALGQGPEFLTYFNYEAQPDKSGLPSDRFSAERPEGSISTLTIQRTEQRDSAMYRCASSLYGDTSSETQYFGPGTRLLVL.

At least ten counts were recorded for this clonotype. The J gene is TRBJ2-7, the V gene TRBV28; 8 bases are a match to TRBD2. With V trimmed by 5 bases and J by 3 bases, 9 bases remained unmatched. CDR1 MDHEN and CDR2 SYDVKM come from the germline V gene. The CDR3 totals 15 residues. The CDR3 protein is CASSPAGLGDYEQYF. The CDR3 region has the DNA TGTGCCAGCAGTCCGGCGGGACTAGGTGACTACGAGCAGTACTTC. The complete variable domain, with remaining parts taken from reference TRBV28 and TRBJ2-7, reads DVKVTQSSRYLVKRTGEKVFLECVQDMDHENMFWYRQDPGLGLRLIYFSYDVKMKEKGDIPEGYSVSREKKERFSLILESASTNQTSMYLCASSPAGLGDYEQYFGPGTRLTVT.